The clone carrying this T cell receptor (beta chain) was seen more than once but under ten times. The antigen remains undetermined. There are 12 residues in the CDR3. Germline V gene sequence: CDR1 MNHEY, CDR2 SVGEGT. The sample is drawn from a study of blood T cells in healthy people across ages. Whole-study findings and limits: Fewer expanded clones and more diversity marked long-lived versus aged donors.

Next came a second PCR, run for roughly 6 to 11 cycles, which used a sample-barcoded 5' primer along with a J-beta primer mix. MiXCR, applied by TCRdb to the 5' RACE reads, yields one record per CDR3 protein. The sample holds 1.5 million to 2 million distinct CDR3 sequences, roughly 52% seen once. This sequence joins TRBV6-2 or TRBV6-3 and TRBJ2-5; D gene ambiguous. The DNA end favors TRBJ2-7, so the J call may be wrong. This clonotype was obtained from a middle-aged woman in good health. The sequenced material came from blood. Here the CDR3 DNA reads TGTGCCAGCGGCAGAACGGGTTACGAGCAGTACTTC. It encodes CASGRTGYEQYF.